This TCR beta chain was identified in a study of vaccination effects on CD4 cells after COVID-19. Study-wide background: Either the BNT162b2 or mRNA-1273 vaccine was given to participants in two doses.

At the end of more than 8 days of culture, CD4+ T cells were isolated. Vaccine recipients lacked prior SARS-CoV-2 infection and had negative nucleocapsid antibodies. Days 3 and 7 were when half the medium was replaced with IL-2 medium. Clones were read by immunoSEQ multiplex PCR, and TCRdb kept only the in-frame ones, dropping some. The profile covers 30,000 or so clones, with 65% appearing a single time and approximately 10% taken by the ten largest. This CDR3 region has 17 residues. The V and J ends lost 4 bases and 6 bases, in that order; junction bases with no gene match: 10. Germline-derived CDR1 and CDR2 are SGDLS and YYNGEE. Concerning this clone itself: Its matching antigen is unknown.

The clonotype was recovered from a human donor who received a COVID-19 vaccine. The source was CD4+ T cells from PBMCs cultured without peptide, collected before COVID-19 vaccination. The chain recombines TRBV9 with TRBJ2-1; TRBD2 agrees at 13 bases. This CDR3 is CASSTGTSGALGNEQFF. The CDR3 coding sequence is TGTGCCAGCAGCACCGGGACTAGCGGGGCCCTGGGCAATGAGCAGTTCTTC.